A selection of T cell receptor beta chains follows, all from one sample in a study of early T cells in non-severe SARS-CoV-2 infection. TCRdb re-derived calls from the 5' RACE reads in MiXCR, one entry per CDR3 protein. The sample holds fewer than 80,000 distinct CDR3 sequences, over 9% seen once. Material: whole blood, obtained at baseline. These receptors originate from an adult who was a healthcare worker with PCR-confirmed SARS-CoV-2 infection or an uninfected control (not recorded which). CDR3s include the opening cysteine and the closing phenylalanine or tryptophan. D genes are given only for firm matches. Clone size is not always given. Where it is, it says once, few, many or a class for expanded clones.

TRBV5-4	many	TRBJ2-7	NA	CASSLEEGLTVYEQYF	TGTGCCAGCAGCTTGGAGGAGGGGCTTACTGTTTACGAGCAGTACTTC
TRBV15	NA	TRBJ2-7	TRBD1	CATSRNLGGTGGHEQYF	TGTGCCACCAGCAGAAATCTAGGCGGGACAGGGGGCCACGAGCAGTACTTC
TRBV4-1	few	TRBJ2-7	NA	CASSQRGEQYF	TGCGCCAGCAGCCAACGGGGAGAGCAGTACTTC
TRBV10-2	NA	TRBJ2-1	NA	CASSEGQGLYPYNEQFF	TGCGCCAGCAGTGAGGGGCAGGGATTATATCCCTACAATGAGCAGTTCTTC
TRBV7-2	many	TRBJ2-3	NA	CASSPRPTDTQYF	TGTGCCAGCAGCCCGCGCCCCACAGATACGCAGTATTTT
TRBV6-2/TRBV6-3	few	TRBJ2-7	NA	CASSNGVYSYEQYF	TGTGCCAGCAGCAATGGCGTATACTCCTACGAGCAGTACTTC
TRBV2	NA	TRBJ2-7	TRBD1	CAMRERTGGAEQYF	TGTGCCATGAGGGAGCGGACAGGGGGGGCCGAGCAGTACTTC
TRBV11-2	NA	TRBJ2-7	TRBD2	CASSPSGGEYEQYF	TGTGCCAGCAGCCCTAGCGGGGGCGAATACGAGCAGTACTTC
TRBV9	NA	TRBJ1-2	TRBD1	CASSTAGQGAHGYTF	TGTGCCAGCAGCACAGCGGGACAGGGGGCTCATGGCTACACCTTC
TRBV7-9	many	TRBJ1-3	NA	CASSSAGGNTIYF	TGTGCCAGCAGTTCAGCGGGAGGAAACACCATATATTTT
TRBV4-3	few	TRBJ2-7	TRBD1	CASSQYGQGASPKYEQYF	TGCGCCAGCAGCCAGTATGGACAGGGGGCGTCCCCGAAGTACGAGCAGTACTTC
TRBV12-3/TRBV12-4	few	TRBJ1-5	NA	CASSFVGYQPQHF	TGTGCCAGCAGTTTCGTCGGCTATCAGCCCCAGCATTTT
TRBV20-1	few	TRBJ1-1	NA	CSAIVTPNTEAFF	TGCAGTGCTATCGTTACCCCGAACACTGAAGCTTTCTTT
TRBV28	NA	TRBJ2-3	TRBD1	CVSMRTGSPDTQYF	TGTGTCAGCATGCGGACAGGGTCTCCAGATACGCAGTATTTT
TRBV28	NA	TRBJ1-5	NA	CASIPGTSQSQHF	TGTGCCAGCATACCGGGGACATCTCAATCCCAGCATTTT
TRBV19	many	TRBJ2-1	NA	CASSITETAPTYNEQFF	TGTGCCAGTAGTATAACGGAGACCGCCCCAACCTACAATGAGCAGTTCTTC
TRBV14	NA	TRBJ2-2	NA	CASSQARGGELFF	TGTGCCAGCAGCCAAGCCAGGGGCGGGGAGCTGTTTTTT
TRBV30	NA	TRBJ2-3	NA	CASQKRQITDTQYF	TGTGCCAGCCAGAAAAGACAGATCACAGATACGCAGTATTTT
TRBV29-1	few	TRBJ2-7	TRBD2	CSVVAGTHEQYF	TGCAGCGTTGTAGCGGGGACCCACGAGCAGTACTTC
TRBV6-5	few	TRBJ2-2	NA	CASSYGQGGTGELFF	TGTGCCAGCAGTTACGGGCAGGGTGGGACCGGGGAGCTGTTTTTT
TRBV20-1	NA	TRBJ2-3	NA	CSAISAAGTDTQYF	TGCAGTGCTATCTCGGCCGCGGGGACAGATACGCAGTATTTT
TRBV27	few	TRBJ1-1	NA	CASSNPSGRTEAFF	TGTGCCAGCAGCAACCCATCAGGGAGGACTGAAGCTTTCTTT
TRBV15	NA	TRBJ2-3	NA	CATSRGGYDATDTQYF	TGTGCCACCAGCAGAGGGGGGTATGACGCCACAGATACGCAGTATTTT
TRBV29-1	many	TRBJ1-4	NA	CSVLNEKLFF	TGCAGCGTACTTAATGAAAAACTGTTTTTT
TRBV6-5	few	TRBJ2-7	TRBD1	CASLIIPGQGYEQYF	TGTGCCAGCCTCATCATCCCGGGACAGGGCTACGAGCAGTACTTC
TRBV7-9	few	TRBJ2-2	NA	CASSLGLWAGELFF	TGTGCCAGCAGCTTAGGCCTGTGGGCCGGGGAGCTGTTTTTT
TRBV7-9	NA	TRBJ2-7	TRBD1	CASSADRGLHYEQYF	TGTGCCAGCAGCGCCGACAGGGGGCTCCACTACGAGCAGTACTTC
TRBV5-1	NA	TRBJ1-1	NA	CASSRNMNTEAFF	TGCGCCAGCAGTCGGAACATGAACACTGAAGCTTTCTTT
TRBV28	few	TRBJ2-3	NA	CASSPRLEQATQYF	TGTGCCAGCTCCCCGCGGCTAGAGCAAGCTACGCAGTATTTT